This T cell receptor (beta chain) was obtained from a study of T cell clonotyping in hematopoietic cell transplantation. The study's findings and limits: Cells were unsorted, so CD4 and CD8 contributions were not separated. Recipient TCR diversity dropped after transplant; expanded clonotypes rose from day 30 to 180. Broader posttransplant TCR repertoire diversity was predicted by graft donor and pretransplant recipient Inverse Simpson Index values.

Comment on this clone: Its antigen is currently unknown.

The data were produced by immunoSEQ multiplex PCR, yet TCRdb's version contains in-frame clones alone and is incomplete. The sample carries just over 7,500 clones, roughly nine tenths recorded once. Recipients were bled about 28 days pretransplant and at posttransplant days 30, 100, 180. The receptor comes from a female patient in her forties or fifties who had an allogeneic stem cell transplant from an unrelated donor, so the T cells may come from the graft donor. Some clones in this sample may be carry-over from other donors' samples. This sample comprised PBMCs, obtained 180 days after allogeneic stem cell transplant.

CDR3 sequence: CASSYLPGTGDDTQYF. In DNA form, the CDR3 reads TGTGCCAGCAGTTACCTCCCCGGGACAGGGGATGATACGCAGTATTTT. The chain has TRBV6-5 and TRBJ2-3, with 10 bases that match TRBD1. J gave up 6 bases and V 2 bases, and 8 bases lay outside the gene matches. Germline V gene lookup returns CDR1 MNHEY and CDR2 SVGAGI. This CDR3 is built from 16 residues.